This T cell receptor (beta chain) was sequenced in a study of beta chain features in type 1 diabetes. Study details: Similarity in age, gender and cell yields was seen between patients and healthy donors. Over all samples combined, 107,917,701 sorted cells were examined.

Sorting with CD45RO/CCR7/CD25/CD127/CD95/CD27 yielded naive, central memory, regulatory and stem-like memory CD4+ cells. Of the isolated RNA, all was reverse transcribed, and so the sequenced material was expressed TCRB transcripts. Roughly 3.5 million reads per sample on average were obtained from naive, central memory and regulatory T cell samples. Data came from immunoSEQ multiplex PCR; TCRdb stores just in-frame clones and leaves some out. The table lists some 250,000 clones, roughly a tenth of them singletons. Broader study findings: When Type 1 diabetes patients were examined, their TCRB CDR3s proved moderately but significantly shorter in all four CD4+ subsets.

There are a few counts of this clone. Its antigen is unidentified. Sequenced sample: naive CD4+ T cells from blood. This sequence was found in a man aged 25-45 years with type 1 diabetes.

This CDR3 reads CASSLFNEQYF. The DNA for the CDR3 is TGTGCCAGCAGCTTATTCAACGAGCAGTACTTC. The chain combines TRBV7-9 with TRBJ2-7; unclear D gene. CDR1 is SEHNR, CDR2 FQNEAQ, per germline (reference sequence). The CDR3 runs to 11 residues. V gave up 2 bases and J gave up 5 bases, with 4 bases separating them.